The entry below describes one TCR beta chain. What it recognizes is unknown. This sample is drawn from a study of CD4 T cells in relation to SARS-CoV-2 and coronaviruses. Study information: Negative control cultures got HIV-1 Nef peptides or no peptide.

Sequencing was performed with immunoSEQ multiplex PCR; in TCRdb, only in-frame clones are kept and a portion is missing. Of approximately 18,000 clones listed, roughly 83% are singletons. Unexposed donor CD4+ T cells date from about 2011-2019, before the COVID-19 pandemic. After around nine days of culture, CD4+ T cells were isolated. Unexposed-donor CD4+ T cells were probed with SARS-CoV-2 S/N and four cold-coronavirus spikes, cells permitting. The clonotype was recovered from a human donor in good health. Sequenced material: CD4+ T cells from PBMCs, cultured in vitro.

CDR3 nucleotide sequence: TGTGCCAGCAGCCCGGGGGTTAGCACAGATACGCAGTATTTT. Its translation: CASSPGVSTDTQYF. The chain employs TRBV11-2 and TRBJ2-3, with a weak D call TRBD2 (6 bases). There are 14 residues in the CDR3. Looked up from germline, CDR1 is SGHAT and CDR2 is FQNNGV. Trimming pared 5 bases from V and 0 bases from J, leaving 9 bases between.